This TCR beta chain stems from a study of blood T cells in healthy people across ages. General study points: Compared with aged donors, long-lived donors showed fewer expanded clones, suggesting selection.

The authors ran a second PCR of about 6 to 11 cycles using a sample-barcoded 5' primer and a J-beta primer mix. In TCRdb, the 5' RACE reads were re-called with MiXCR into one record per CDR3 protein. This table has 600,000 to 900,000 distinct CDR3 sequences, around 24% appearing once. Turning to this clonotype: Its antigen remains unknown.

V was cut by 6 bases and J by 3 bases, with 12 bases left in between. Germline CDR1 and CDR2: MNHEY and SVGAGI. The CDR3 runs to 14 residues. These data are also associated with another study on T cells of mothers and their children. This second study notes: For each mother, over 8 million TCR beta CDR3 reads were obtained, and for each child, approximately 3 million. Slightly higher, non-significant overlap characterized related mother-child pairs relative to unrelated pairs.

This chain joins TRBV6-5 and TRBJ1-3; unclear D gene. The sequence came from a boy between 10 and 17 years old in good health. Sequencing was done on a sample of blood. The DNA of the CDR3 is TGTGCCAGCAGCACCGGGAGGGATGGAAACACCATATATTTT. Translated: CASSTGRDGNTIYF.